The 25 T cell receptor beta chains listed next were all sequenced from one sample in a study of early T cells in non-severe SARS-CoV-2 infection. TCRdb redid the calling of the 5' RACE reads with MiXCR, one entry per CDR3 protein. In the table there are more than 35,000 distinct CDR3 sequences, 3% to 4.5% of which are singletons. Sequenced input: whole blood. The source of these receptors is an adult who was a healthcare worker with PCR-confirmed SARS-CoV-2 infection or an uninfected control (not recorded which).

Ten or more counts support this clonotype. This chain connects TRBV11-2 to TRBJ2-1; D ambiguous. From germline, CDR1 is SGHAT and CDR2 FQNNGV. This CDR3 contains 13 residues. V was cut by 1 base and J by 8 bases, with 9 bases left in between. For the CDR3, the DNA is TGTGCCAGCAGCTTAGCGTCTTCGGATGAGCAGTTCTTC. Its protein is CASSLASSDEQFF.

V gene TRBV12-3 or TRBV12-4 combines with J gene TRBJ1-5, with unresolved D. Trimming left V 3 bases short and J 4 bases short, with 10 bases between. CDR3 size: 14 residues. The CDR3 DNA sequence: TGTGCCAGCAGTTTTCAAGGTTCAAATCAGCCCCAGCATTTT. Encoded protein: CASSFQGSNQPQHF.

The chain uses TRBV12-3 or TRBV12-4 and TRBJ1-3, with D perhaps matching TRBD1 (5 bases). V was pared by 3 bases and J by 6 bases, with 12 bases between. This CDR3 is 14 amino acids long. CDR3 in DNA: TGTGCCAGCAGTTTGCCGGGACGGCTAAACACCATATATTTT. This translates into CASSLPGRLNTIYF.

This clonotype was seen a handful of times. In DNA form, the CDR3 reads TGTGCCAGCAGACCCGGGACAGGGGGTCCCTACGAGCAGTACTTC. This sequence encodes CASRPGTGGPYEQYF. This chain uses TRBV6-2 or TRBV6-3 with TRBJ2-7; 11 positions agree with TRBD1. The ends lost 6 bases at V and 2 bases at J; junction bases unmatched: 6. The CDR3 totals 15 residues. Germline CDR1 reads MNHEY; CDR2 reads SVGEGT.

This clonotype was observed many times. The gene calls are TRBV25-1 and TRBJ2-3; D possibly corresponds to TRBD2 (6 bases). The V gene's germline CDR1 is MGHDK and CDR2 SYGVNS. The CDR3 loop spans 15 amino acids. Trimming removed 3 bases at V and 0 bases at J, with 10 bases between. The CDR3 loop is CASSEASVSTDTQYF. The CDR3, as DNA: TGTGCCAGCAGTGAGGCTAGCGTGAGCACAGATACGCAGTATTTT.

This clonotype was observed many times. The chain carries TRBV6-5 and TRBJ2-3; D ambiguous. There are 15 residues in the CDR3. The germline V gene encodes CDR1 MNHEY and CDR2 SVGAGI. V was shortened by 2 bases and J by 1 base, with 10 bases between the two germline ends. CDR3 protein: CASSYRSVGTDTQYF. The CDR3 DNA is TGTGCCAGCAGTTACAGATCGGTAGGCACAGATACGCAGTATTTT.

In its sample, this clonotype was seen a few times. The rearrangement joins TRBV24-1 to TRBJ2-3; D tentatively fits TRBD1 or TRBD2 (5 bases each). This CDR3 is built from 16 residues. CDR1 and CDR2 (germline): KGHDR, SFDVKD. Trimming shortened V by 5 bases and J by 0 bases, and 14 bases separated the two germline ends. Here the CDR3 reads CATSASGTSSTDTQYF. The CDR3 region has the DNA TGTGCCACCAGTGCCTCCGGGACGTCTAGCACAGATACGCAGTATTTT.

This clonotype was observed at least ten times. The chain links TRBV18 to TRBJ2-6; 11 nucleotides match TRBD1. V lost 3 bases, J lost 1 base, and 5 bases stayed unmatched. There are 18 residues in the CDR3. Germline CDR1 and CDR2: KGHSH and LQKENI. CDR3 in amino acids: CASSPGQGGTSGANVLTF. CDR3 bases: TGTGCCAGCTCACCGGGACAGGGGGGAACATCTGGGGCCAACGTCCTGACTTTC. The variable domain in full, completed from reference TRBV18 and TRBJ2-6, reads NAGVMQNPRHLVRRRGQEARLRCSPMKGHSHVYWYRQLPEEGLKFMVYLQKENIIDESGMPKERFSAEFPKEGPSILRIQQVVRGDSAAYFCASSPGQGGTSGANVLTFGAGSRLTVL.

In its sample, this clonotype was seen many times. The chain combines TRBV28 with TRBJ2-7, with TRBD2 matching over 10 bases. Looked up from germline, CDR1 is MDHEN and CDR2 is SYDVKM. V lost 4 bases, J lost 5 bases, and 14 bases stayed unmatched. The CDR3 covers 17 residues. DNA of the CDR3: TGTGCCAGCAGTTCCCTCGTGACGGCTAGCGGGAGAAACGAGCAGTACTTC. Its protein product is CASSSLVTASGRNEQYF. Variable domain in full (rest from reference TRBV28 and TRBJ2-7): DVKVTQSSRYLVKRTGEKVFLECVQDMDHENMFWYRQDPGLGLRLIYFSYDVKMKEKGDIPEGYSVSREKKERFSLILESASTNQTSMYLCASSSLVTASGRNEQYFGPGTRLTVT.

This clonotype occurred many times. As the CDR3 is not closed by the conserved phenylalanine or tryptophan, this likely results from a read error. The rearrangement uses TRBV19 and TRBJ1-1; the D gene is possibly TRBD1 (6 bases). Trimming shortened V by 2 bases and J by 5 bases, and 12 bases separated the two germline ends. The CDR3 loop spans 14 amino acids. The V gene's germline CDR1 is LNHDA and CDR2 SQIVND (reference sequence). The CDR3 DNA follows: TGTGCCAGTAGTATAAAGTGGGGGCAGACTGAAGCTTTCTCT. Its protein product is CASSIKWGQTEAFS.

This clonotype was found many times. CDR3 DNA sequence: TGTGCCAGCAGTTTGGGAAGACTAGCAGAGGAGCAGTTCTTC. Translation gives CASSLGRLAEEQFF. V gene TRBV12-3 or TRBV12-4 combines with J gene TRBJ2-1, with TRBD2 matching over 7 bases. There are 14 residues in the CDR3. Trimming took 3 bases from V and 10 from J; bases not matched to a gene: 9.

At least ten counts were recorded for this clonotype. The V call is TRBV1, the J call TRBJ1-2; the DNA was not used to check the table's D call, TRBD1. TRBV1 corresponds to a pseudogene. The CDR3 has 17 residues. DNA for the CDR3: TGCACCAGCAGCCAAGAAACACGGACAGGGGGTTTTGGTGGCTACACCTTC. This gives the protein CTSSQETRTGGFGGYTF.

This clonotype has ten or more counts. The chain uses TRBV7-3 and TRBJ1-1; D gene uncertain. CDR1 is SGHTA and CDR2 is FQGTGA in the germline V gene. This CDR3 is 17 amino acids long. The V gene lost 6 bases and the J gene lost 0 bases, with 20 bases spanning the gap. The CDR3 reads CASSQNGGLGMNTEAFF. The DNA for the CDR3 is TGTGCCAGCAGTCAAAACGGTGGGTTGGGGATGAACACTGAAGCTTTCTTT.

This clonotype showed up many times. The chain links TRBV28 to TRBJ2-5; TRBD2 matches at 9 bases. The CDR3 spans 14 residues. After removal of 6 bases from V and 4 bases from J, the junction contained 6 bases not matched to a gene. Germline V CDR1 and CDR2: MDHEN, SYDVKM. CDR3 nucleotides: TGTGCCAGCAGCAGTAGCGGGAGATCAGAGACCCAGTACTTC. Protein sequence: CASSSSGRSETQYF.

This clonotype was seen ten or more times. V is TRBV2 and J is TRBJ2-3; 7 bases line up with TRBD2. Germline assignment: CDR1 SNHLY and CDR2 FYNNEI. This CDR3 region has 15 residues. J gave up 2 bases and V 7 bases, and 9 bases lay outside the gene matches. CDR3 sequence: CASKNRDYSTDTQYF. CDR3 bases: TGTGCCAGCAAGAACCGGGACTACTCCACAGATACGCAGTATTTT.

V and J are TRBV23-1 and TRBJ2-7, with 7 nucleotides matching TRBD1. TRBV23-1 is sorted into the ORF group, with uncertain function. Trimming removed 6 bases from V and 3 bases from J; junction bases left unmatched: 2. The CDR3 consists of 12 residues. The CDR3, as DNA: TGCGCCAGCAGACAGGGGAGCTACGAGCAGTACGTC. It yields the protein CASRQGSYEQYV.

This clonotype was detected ten times or more. The rearrangement joins TRBV27 to TRBJ2-7; D unclear. The CDR3 has 16 residues. V dropped 0 bases and J dropped 1 base, with 13 bases sitting between them. Germline V lookup: CDR1 MNHEY, CDR2 SMNVEV (reference sequence). CDR3 in amino acids: CASSLSLPSASYEQYF. The CDR3 nucleotides read TGTGCCAGCAGTTTATCGCTACCCTCGGCGTCCTACGAGCAGTACTTC.

Ten or more counts support this clonotype. The rearrangement joins TRBV19 to TRBJ1-2, with D possibly TRBD1 on 5 matching bases. V was shortened by 3 bases and J by 4 bases, with 15 bases between the two germline ends. CDR1 and CDR2 (germline): LNHDA, SQIVND (reference sequence). There are 15 residues in the CDR3. The CDR3 region has the DNA TGTGCCAGTAGTATCGAGACCAGGGTAATCTATGGCTACACCTTC. Translated: CASSIETRVIYGYTF.

Many counts were recorded for this clonotype. V usage is TRBV6-2 or TRBV6-3 and J usage is TRBJ2-1; D might be TRBD2 (8 bases). Trimming cost V 6 bases and J 7 bases, with 19 bases left between them. Germline-derived CDR1 and CDR2 are MNHEY and SVGEGT. The CDR3 runs 15 residues. This chain's CDR3 is CASSRAGARGNEQFF. The DNA of the CDR3 is TGTGCCAGCAGCCGAGCGGGAGCCAGGGGGAATGAGCAGTTCTTC.

This clonotype has at least ten counts. The rearrangement uses TRBV6-4 and TRBJ2-3; TRBD2 matches 8 bases. This CDR3 is 15 amino acids long. V lost 4 bases to trimming and J lost 5 bases; unmatched junction nucleotides: 8. Germline V lookup: CDR1 MRHNA, CDR2 SNTAGT. The CDR3 nucleotides read TGTGCCAGCAGTGCAGCCGGGGCGGGAGGAGATACGCAGTATTTT. Translated: CASSAAGAGGDTQYF.

This chain connects TRBV12-3 or TRBV12-4 to TRBJ1-1; D unresolved. The V end lost 3 bases, the J end lost 8 bases, and 13 bases lay between the germline ends. The CDR3 runs 13 residues. The CDR3 protein is CASSFFGQTEAFF. DNA of the CDR3: TGTGCCAGCAGTTTCTTTGGGCAGACGGAAGCTTTCTTT.

The chain has TRBV5-1 and TRBJ1-1; no clear D gene. The CDR3 runs to 13 residues. CDR1 and CDR2 from the germline V gene are SGHRS and YFSETQ. Between the trimmed V and J ends, which lost 0 bases and 6 bases, there was a span of 9 bases. CDR3 sequence reads: CASSLVGRSEAFF. The CDR3 region has the DNA TGCGCCAGCAGCTTGGTGGGGAGATCTGAAGCTTTCTTT. The whole variable domain, filled in from reference TRBV5-1 and TRBJ1-1, reads KAGVTQTPRYLIKTRGQQVTLSCSPISGHRSVSWYQQTPGQGLQFLFEYFSETQRNKGNFPGRFSGRQFSNSRSEMNVSTLELGDSALYLCASSLVGRSEAFFGQGTRLTVV.

This clonotype was seen many times. The V and J genes are TRBV20-1 and TRBJ2-7, with TRBD2 identical over 11 bases. V lost 6 bases, J lost 3 bases, and 7 bases stayed unmatched. CDR1 is DFQATT and CDR2 is SNEGSKA in the germline V gene (reference sequence). The CDR3 consists of 14 residues. CDR3 residues: CSASTSGSLYEQYF. In DNA, the CDR3 is TGCAGTGCCAGTACTAGCGGGAGTCTCTACGAGCAGTACTTC.

This clonotype was observed at least ten times. The chain recombines TRBV29-1 with TRBJ2-7; 10 positions match TRBD1. In germline, CDR1 is SQVTM, CDR2 ANQGSEA. J lost 6 bases, V lost 7 bases, and 18 bases had no gene match. This CDR3 is built from 16 residues. DNA for the CDR3: TGCAGCGCGATGACAGCGCCGACAGGGGGCCTCTCCGAGCAGTACTTC. Translating it yields CSAMTAPTGGLSEQYF.

The chain is built from TRBV3-1 and TRBJ1-1; 7 bases map to TRBD1. Trimming at V came to 2 bases and at J to 3 bases, leaving 6 bases not matched to a gene. The germline V gene encodes CDR1 LGHDT and CDR2 YNNKEL (reference sequence). The CDR3 has 15 amino acids. In nucleotides, the CDR3 is TGTGCCAGCAGCCAAAACAGGGGATTGGACACTGAAGCTTTCTTT. As protein: CASSQNRGLDTEAFF.